This T cell receptor (beta chain) was documented in a study of CD8 T cells in Susac syndrome (dated 2019 in TCRdb). Turning to the overall study: Whether CD8+ T cell activation and differentiation in Susac syndrome was antigen driven was tested using repertoire sequencing. The clonality of the CD8+ T cell repertoire was compared across over 9 healthy donors, roughly 14 Susac syndrome patients and roughly 15 multiple sclerosis patients.

Study-level results and caveats: The number of individuals in the TCR sequencing and HLA analysis was recognized as being relatively small.

RNA was extracted using the RNeasy kit, and about 0.45 to 1 ug of the RNA was reverse transcribed with random hexamers. The immunoSEQ multiplex PCR assay, which covers 54 Vbeta and 13 Jbeta segments, was used to amplify TCR beta CDR3 regions. PCR amplification bias was corrected using a synthetic template baseline for primer optimization and computational correction. Per the source publication's procedure: Reads were annotated to V, D and J genes according to IMGT and were analyzed with immunoSEQ Analyzer, with only productive sequences retained. To calculate clonality, Shannon entropy was normalized by log2 of the number of productive unique sequences and then subtracted from one. Public and private clones were assessed among the 100 most prevalent clones of each patient and control. Clones were defined as Susac-specific if absent from the healthy and MS cohorts, from more than 900 published viral clones and from other ImmuneACCESS disease sequences. The public reads were reprocessed in TCRdb via fastp at Q25 and MiXCR, keeping in-frame beta chains. Records with the same CDR3 protein are collapsed into one entry carrying the most frequent genes and DNA. Here the V and J calls rest on TCRdb's processing, not on the authors' analysis. The sample table contains about 430,000 distinct CDR3 sequences; only one count was recorded for approximately 85% of them. Roughly 0.11% of the sample belongs to the ten largest clones.

Peripheral blood CD8+ and CD4+ T cells from healthy donors, Susac syndrome patients and multiple sclerosis patients were profiled using high-throughput TCR beta sequencing. The multiple sclerosis controls were treatment-naive patients whose relapsing-remitting disease, either stable or active, fulfilled the revised McDonald criteria. Bulk CD8+ and CD4+ T cells were purified by magnetic negative isolation, whereas CD8+ TEMRA cells were enriched by FACS. Blood was drawn into EDTA tubes, processed within 24 hours, and PBMCs were isolated by density gradient centrifugation. PBMCs destined for TCR sequencing were cryopreserved in liquid nitrogen and later thawed in a 37 °C water bath. The sorted or isolated CD4+, CD8+ and CD8+ TEMRA cells had a purity of 90% or higher. Remarks on this clonotype: The clone's antigen remains unknown. No base-level quality is on record; no much larger clone is a single base apart.

V drops 3 bases and J drops 6 bases, leaving 5 bases in between. The CDR3 starts with the cysteine, ends with the phenylalanine, and has 12 residues. Only the CDR3 part of the read is kept: 36 bases, read in frame from the first base. In this chain, TRBV12-3 or TRBV12-4 is recombined with TRBJ2-2, and the D gene may be TRBD1, 5 bases matching. The sequenced sample consisted of CD8+ T cells from PBMCs. The TCR originated in a human donor with multiple sclerosis. The CDR3 protein: CASSFRAGELFF. The bases read TGTGCCAGCAGTTTCAGGGCCGGGGAGCTGTTTTTT.